This TCR beta chain was identified during a study of shared clonotypes between healthy human individuals. Study information: The study used three CD4 naive, three CD4 memory, two CD8 naive and one CD8 memory plate per donor. Study findings and constraints: The authors sampled blood alone, and tissue repertoires likely differ.

Assay runs were performed at deep level. This table comes from immunoSEQ multiplex PCR, and its TCRdb copy is limited to in-frame clones, with some not included. The sample comprises 1.5 million to 2.5 million clones, about 95% of which are singletons, and around 1.2% rests with the top ten. Per germline, CDR1 MNHEY and CDR2 SMNVEV (reference sequence). This CDR3 contains 15 residues. The V end lost 6 bases, the J end lost 5 bases, and 20 bases lay between the germline ends. Points on this clone: What it recognizes is unknown.

In the naive CD8 group, cells lacked CD45RO and were positively selected for CCR7, so terminally differentiated effector memory CD45RA+ cells were left out. Each donor was a Caucasian adult residing in Nashville, Tennessee. The clonotype originates from a man aged 18 to 30 in good health. The sample comprised naive CD8+ T cells sorted from blood. This chain joins TRBV27 and TRBJ2-7, with D possibly TRBD2 on 6 matching bases. The CDR3 reads CASSIGTSPGDEQYF. Written as DNA, the CDR3 is TGTGCCAGCAGCATCGGGACTTCGCCCGGGGACGAGCAGTACTTC.